Each of the 8 T cell receptor beta chains below was sequenced from the same sample in a study of regulatory T cells in long-lasting Graves disease. Regarding time point: persistent/refractory GD, antithyroid drugs over 5 years with positive TRAb. Extracted PBMC RNA gave rise to the TCR library. CDR3-region Arm-PCR and iRepertoire HTBI primers produced the TCR beta libraries. TCRdb processed the multiplex PCR reads anew with MiXCR; each CDR3 protein has one entry. The sample has 400,000 or so distinct CDR3 sequences; 20% are singletons. This specimen consisted of peripheral blood mononuclear cells (PBMCs), obtained when the disease was refractory, from a patient treated with antithyroid drugs. These receptors were taken from a female donor with Graves disease.

The J gene is TRBJ2-7, the V gene TRBV27, with TRBD1 identical over 9 bases. Trimming removed 2 bases from V and 4 bases from J; junction bases left unmatched: 3. Germline CDR1 and CDR2: MNHEY and SMNVEV (reference sequence). The CDR3 spans 14 residues. In DNA, the CDR3 is TGTGCCAGCAGTTTAGGGACAGGGTTTTACGAGCAGTACTTC. Protein product: CASSLGTGFYEQYF.

In this sample, this clonotype turned up many times. The chain links TRBV6-1 to TRBJ2-5, with a weak D call TRBD1 (6 bases). The V end was cut by 10 bases, the J end by 2 bases, with 17 bases between. CDR3 size: 14 residues. From germline, CDR1 is MNHNS and CDR2 SASEGT. The CDR3 reads CATQTDSTQETQYF. The CDR3 nucleotides read TGTGCCACCCAAACGGACAGCACTCAAGAGACCCAGTACTTC.

The CDR3 region is CASTSYPGRHGNQPQHF. In DNA form, the CDR3 reads TGTGCCAGCACCTCTTACCCGGGACGCCACGGCAATCAGCCCCAGCATTTT. V usage is TRBV7-3 and J usage is TRBJ1-5; D is perhaps TRBD1 (5 bases). Trimming took 7 bases from V and 2 from J, leaving 21 bases between them. This CDR3 is built from 17 residues. Germline V gene data show CDR1 as SGHTA and CDR2 as FQGTGA.

The rearrangement links TRBV19 to TRBJ1-1; D might be TRBD1 (5 bases). The CDR3 covers 15 residues. Germline-derived CDR1 and CDR2 are LNHDA and SQIVND (reference sequence). The V gene lost 7 bases and the J gene lost 6 bases, with 21 bases spanning the gap. CDR3 loop: CASIPNQGRFAEAFF. CDR3 DNA sequence: TGTGCCAGTATCCCCAACCAGGGAAGGTTCGCTGAAGCTTTCTTT.

There are many counts of this clonotype. DNA for the CDR3: TGCAGTGCTAGGTTGCTAGCTCTCACCGGGGAGCTGTTTTTT. Translating it yields CSARLLALTGELFF. This chain connects TRBV20-1 to TRBJ2-2, with D perhaps TRBD2 (5 bases). V was cut by 3 bases and J by 4 bases, with 12 bases left in between. Per germline, CDR1 DFQATT and CDR2 SNEGSKA (reference sequence). The CDR3 spans 14 residues.

The chain is built from TRBV20-1 and TRBJ1-1; D unclear. The length of the CDR3 is 12 residues. CDR1 is DFQATT, CDR2 SNEGSKA, per germline (reference sequence). Trimming stripped 8 bases from V and 0 bases from J, with 10 bases between. The CDR3 region is CSMGSLNTEAFF. The DNA for the CDR3 is TGCAGTATGGGGAGCCTGAACACTGAAGCTTTCTTT.

This clonotype was counted ten times or more. The chain joins TRBV7-2 to TRBJ2-4; D remains unclear. From germline, CDR1 is SGHTA and CDR2 FQGNSA. This CDR3 is 16 amino acids long. The V gene lost 5 bases and the J gene lost 7 bases, with 21 bases spanning the gap. The CDR3 sequence: CASSPRAQTEPNIQYF. The CDR3 coding sequence is TGTGCCAGCAGCCCCCGGGCCCAAACGGAGCCGAACATTCAGTACTTC.

Ten or more counts support this clonotype. The chain is built from TRBV30 and TRBJ1-5; weak D call: TRBD1 (5 bases). Germline lookup yields CDR1 GTSNPN and CDR2 SVGIG (reference sequence). This CDR3 has 12 amino acids. The V end lost 2 bases, the J end lost 8 bases, and 10 bases lay between the germline ends. CDR3 sequence reads: CAWSHGGKPQHF. Here the CDR3 DNA reads TGTGCCTGGAGTCATGGGGGGAAGCCCCAGCATTTT.